A selection of T cell receptor beta chains follows, all from one sample in a study of T cell repertoires and HLA-DP antigens. This table comes from immunoSEQ multiplex PCR, and its TCRdb copy is limited to in-frame clones, with some not included. The sample includes 90,000 to 130,000 clones, about 91% of them seen just once. These receptors have no identified antigens. Source material: CD4+ T cells from PBMCs. The receptors originated from a woman aged 18-29 years in good health and CMV-seronegative. The CDR3 runs from the conserved cysteine through the conserved F or W. Fields, in order: D gene, clone size, V gene, J gene, CDR3 protein, CDR3 DNA. A D gene is named only where the DNA matches it firmly. The size of a clone is reported for some rows only, either as once, few or many, or as a class for expanded clones.

d_call: NA; clone_size: NA; v_call: TRBV7-6; j_call: TRBJ2-7; cdr3_aa: CASSSFYEQYF; cdr3_nt: TGTGCCAGCAGCTCGTTCTACGAGCAGTACTTC
d_call: TRBD2; clone_size: NA; v_call: TRBV18; j_call: TRBJ2-2; cdr3_aa: CASSGLAGESGELFF; cdr3_nt: TGTGCCAGCTCAGGACTAGCGGGAGAGTCCGGGGAGCTGTTTTTT
d_call: TRBD1; clone_size: NA; v_call: TRBV5-1; j_call: TRBJ2-1; cdr3_aa: CASTLQGNPYNEQFF; cdr3_nt: TGCGCCAGCACCCTACAGGGGAATCCCTACAATGAGCAGTTCTTC
d_call: NA; clone_size: once; v_call: TRBV28; j_call: TRBJ2-7; cdr3_aa: CASSLETGDYEQYF; cdr3_nt: TGTGCCAGCAGTTTAGAGACGGGAGACTACGAGCAGTACTTC
d_call: NA; clone_size: NA; v_call: TRBV4-2; j_call: TRBJ1-4; cdr3_aa: CASSQDAGIGKLFF; cdr3_nt: TGTGCCAGCAGCCAAGATGCAGGTATTGGAAAACTGTTTTTT
d_call: TRBD1; clone_size: NA; v_call: TRBV10-3; j_call: TRBJ1-2; cdr3_aa: CAISEPGTGNYGYTF; cdr3_nt: TGTGCCATCAGTGAGCCCGGGACAGGGAATTATGGCTACACCTTC
d_call: NA; clone_size: NA; v_call: TRBV7-6; j_call: TRBJ2-7; cdr3_aa: CASSLAGPAYEQYF; cdr3_nt: TGTGCCAGCAGCTTAGCAGGGCCTGCCTACGAGCAGTACTTC
d_call: NA; clone_size: NA; v_call: TRBV19; j_call: TRBJ2-2; cdr3_aa: CASSIYGNGELFF; cdr3_nt: TGTGCCAGTAGTATCTACGGGAACGGGGAGCTGTTTTTT
d_call: TRBD2; clone_size: NA; v_call: TRBV5-6; j_call: TRBJ2-7; cdr3_aa: CASSPSGRSSYEQYF; cdr3_nt: TGTGCCAGCAGCCCTAGCGGGAGGAGCTCCTACGAGCAGTACTTC
d_call: NA; clone_size: NA; v_call: TRBV28; j_call: TRBJ1-1; cdr3_aa: CASSFGRRANTEAFF; cdr3_nt: TGTGCCAGCAGTTTCGGTCGGAGGGCGAACACTGAAGCTTTCTTT
d_call: TRBD1; clone_size: NA; v_call: TRBV5-1; j_call: TRBJ1-1; cdr3_aa: CASSYRGTVSTEAFF; cdr3_nt: TGCGCCAGCAGCTACAGAGGGACAGTTTCCACTGAAGCTTTCTTT
d_call: NA; clone_size: NA; v_call: TRBV18; j_call: TRBJ1-1; cdr3_aa: CASSPAYNRNTEAFF; cdr3_nt: TGTGCCAGCTCACCGGCTTATAACAGGAACACTGAAGCTTTCTTT
d_call: TRBD1; clone_size: NA; v_call: TRBV15; j_call: TRBJ1-5; cdr3_aa: CATSIQGLMGNQPQHF; cdr3_nt: TGTGCCACCAGCATACAGGGGCTTATGGGCAATCAGCCCCAGCATTTT
d_call: NA; clone_size: NA; v_call: TRBV29-1; j_call: TRBJ1-4; cdr3_aa: CSVEYEDPSAFF; cdr3_nt: TGCAGCGTTGAATACGAAGACCCTTCTGCGTTTTTT
d_call: TRBD2; clone_size: NA; v_call: TRBV5-1; j_call: TRBJ2-5; cdr3_aa: CASSTVTSGNPQETQYF; cdr3_nt: TGCGCCAGCAGCACCGTGACTAGCGGGAACCCCCAAGAGACCCAGTACTTC
d_call: NA; clone_size: NA; v_call: TRBV5-1; j_call: TRBJ2-5; cdr3_aa: CASSPGTKETQYF; cdr3_nt: TGCGCCAGCAGCCCGGGGACCAAGGAGACCCAGTACTTC
d_call: NA; clone_size: NA; v_call: TRBV28; j_call: TRBJ2-3; cdr3_aa: CASSLSTYKRGGTDTQYF; cdr3_nt: TGTGCCAGCAGTTTATCCACTTATAAGCGAGGGGGGACAGATACGCAGTATTTT
d_call: NA; clone_size: NA; v_call: TRBV27; j_call: TRBJ2-3; cdr3_aa: CASSSIRYRSTDTQYF; cdr3_nt: TGTGCCAGCAGTTCAATCAGGTATAGAAGCACAGATACGCAGTATTTT
d_call: NA; clone_size: NA; v_call: TRBV19; j_call: TRBJ2-5; cdr3_aa: CASSITGQGRETQYF; cdr3_nt: TGTGCCAGTAGTATAACTGGGCAGGGGAGGGAGACCCAGTACTTC
d_call: NA; clone_size: few; v_call: TRBV14; j_call: TRBJ1-5; cdr3_aa: CASSRGTNQPQHF; cdr3_nt: TGTGCCAGCAGCCGGGGGACCAATCAGCCCCAGCATTTT
d_call: TRBD1; clone_size: NA; v_call: TRBV10-3; j_call: TRBJ1-3; cdr3_aa: CAIGDSTNGNTIYF; cdr3_nt: TGTGCCATCGGGGACAGCACCAATGGAAACACCATATATTTT
d_call: TRBD1; clone_size: NA; v_call: TRBV27; j_call: TRBJ2-5; cdr3_aa: CASSYDRGRGETQYF; cdr3_nt: TGTGCCAGCAGTTACGACAGGGGGCGCGGAGAGACCCAGTACTTC
d_call: NA; clone_size: NA; v_call: TRBV29-1; j_call: TRBJ2-2; cdr3_aa: CSVGEGPTGELFF; cdr3_nt: TGCAGCGTTGGTGAAGGGCCCACCGGGGAGCTGTTTTTT
d_call: NA; clone_size: NA; v_call: TRBV6-5; j_call: TRBJ1-2; cdr3_aa: CASSSQQGVGGYTF; cdr3_nt: TGTGCCAGCAGTTCACAACAGGGTGTCGGTGGCTACACCTTC
d_call: TRBD2; clone_size: NA; v_call: TRBV7-2; j_call: TRBJ2-3; cdr3_aa: CASSISGGAIDTQYF; cdr3_nt: TGTGCCAGCAGCATTAGCGGGGGGGCCATAGATACGCAGTATTTT
d_call: NA; clone_size: NA; v_call: TRBV5-1; j_call: TRBJ1-1; cdr3_aa: CASSLGGPNTEAFF; cdr3_nt: TGCGCCAGCAGCTTGGGAGGGCCTAACACTGAAGCTTTCTTT
d_call: TRBD2; clone_size: NA; v_call: TRBV29-1; j_call: TRBJ2-1; cdr3_aa: CSVRPGLAVTYNEQFF; cdr3_nt: TGCAGCGTTAGACCGGGACTAGCGGTTACCTACAATGAGCAGTTCTTC
d_call: TRBD2; clone_size: NA; v_call: TRBV11-2; j_call: TRBJ2-3; cdr3_aa: CASSLEGVAGVSTDTQYF; cdr3_nt: TGTGCCAGCAGCTTAGAGGGGGTAGCGGGGGTGAGCACAGATACGCAGTATTTT
d_call: NA; clone_size: NA; v_call: TRBV5-1; j_call: TRBJ2-7; cdr3_aa: CASSSDFPPYEQYF; cdr3_nt: TGCGCCAGCAGCTCGGACTTCCCACCCTACGAGCAGTACTTC
d_call: TRBD2; clone_size: NA; v_call: TRBV11-2; j_call: TRBJ2-1; cdr3_aa: CASRRLAGSYNEQFF; cdr3_nt: TGTGCCAGCAGAAGGCTAGCGGGCTCCTACAATGAGCAGTTCTTC
d_call: NA; clone_size: NA; v_call: TRBV28; j_call: TRBJ2-7; cdr3_aa: CASSLYGTQSSYEQYF; cdr3_nt: TGTGCCAGCAGTTTATACGGGACACAGAGCTCCTACGAGCAGTACTTC
d_call: NA; clone_size: NA; v_call: TRBV18; j_call: TRBJ1-4; cdr3_aa: CASSRRGESEKLFF; cdr3_nt: TGTGCCAGCTCCAGGAGGGGGGAAAGTGAAAAACTGTTTTTT
d_call: NA; clone_size: NA; v_call: TRBV11-2; j_call: TRBJ2-7; cdr3_aa: CASSPRGNYEQYF; cdr3_nt: TGTGCCAGCAGCCCCCGTGGGAACTACGAGCAGTACTTC
d_call: NA; clone_size: NA; v_call: TRBV7-2; j_call: TRBJ1-1; cdr3_aa: CASSLLQEAFF; cdr3_nt: TGTGCCAGCAGCTTATTGCAGGAAGCTTTCTTT
d_call: NA; clone_size: NA; v_call: TRBV19; j_call: TRBJ2-3; cdr3_aa: CASMRGRTQYF; cdr3_nt: TGTGCCAGTATGCGGGGCCGAACGCAGTATTTT
d_call: NA; clone_size: NA; v_call: TRBV6-1; j_call: TRBJ2-5; cdr3_aa: CASAFDHGETQYF; cdr3_nt: TGTGCCAGCGCCTTTGACCATGGAGAGACCCAGTACTTC
d_call: NA; clone_size: NA; v_call: TRBV7-2; j_call: TRBJ2-5; cdr3_aa: CASSSSGTRETQYF; cdr3_nt: TGTGCCAGCAGCTCGTCAGGGACTCGGGAGACCCAGTACTTC
d_call: TRBD2; clone_size: NA; v_call: TRBV7-2; j_call: TRBJ2-1; cdr3_aa: CASSLRGAGFSYNEQFF; cdr3_nt: TGTGCCAGCAGCTTACGGGGAGCGGGATTTTCCTACAATGAGCAGTTCTTC
d_call: NA; clone_size: NA; v_call: TRBV2; j_call: TRBJ2-1; cdr3_aa: CASTWGRYNEQFF; cdr3_nt: TGTGCCAGCACTTGGGGGAGATACAATGAGCAGTTCTTC
d_call: NA; clone_size: NA; v_call: TRBV7-3; j_call: TRBJ2-3; cdr3_aa: CASSSPSDTQYF; cdr3_nt: TGTGCCAGCAGCAGTCCTTCAGATACGCAGTATTTT
d_call: TRBD2; clone_size: NA; v_call: TRBV6-6; j_call: TRBJ2-5; cdr3_aa: CASSGTSGGKETQYF; cdr3_nt: TGTGCCAGCAGTGGGACTAGCGGGGGAAAAGAGACCCAGTACTTC
d_call: NA; clone_size: NA; v_call: TRBV10-3; j_call: TRBJ2-2; cdr3_aa: CAIKGSHDTGELFF; cdr3_nt: TGTGCCATCAAAGGATCCCACGACACCGGGGAGCTGTTTTTT
d_call: NA; clone_size: NA; v_call: TRBV29-1; j_call: TRBJ1-1; cdr3_aa: CSVGWGRENTEAFF; cdr3_nt: TGCAGCGTGGGCTGGGGCCGAGAGAACACTGAAGCTTTCTTT
d_call: NA; clone_size: NA; v_call: TRBV10-3; j_call: TRBJ1-5; cdr3_aa: CATTDISNQPQHF; cdr3_nt: TGTGCCACCACAGATATTAGCAATCAGCCCCAGCATTTT
d_call: NA; clone_size: NA; v_call: TRBV7-3; j_call: TRBJ1-1; cdr3_aa: CASSLGANTEAFF; cdr3_nt: TGTGCCAGCAGCCTCGGAGCGAACACTGAAGCTTTCTTT
d_call: NA; clone_size: NA; v_call: TRBV30; j_call: TRBJ1-5; cdr3_aa: CAWSATGNQPQHF; cdr3_nt: TGTGCCTGGAGTGCTACGGGTAATCAGCCCCAGCATTTT